This T cell receptor (beta chain) was captured in a study of shared clonotypes between healthy human individuals. The protocol was immunoSEQ multiplex PCR, while the TCRdb copy is restricted to in-frame clones and leaves out a portion. The sample shows more than 2,000,000 clones, more than 90% of them seen only once. The CDR3 sequence is 14 residues long. The germline V gene encodes CDR1 MNHNY and CDR2 SVGAGI (reference sequence). V gave up 2 bases and J gave up 7 bases, with 14 bases separating them. The TCR originated in a man aged 18 to 29 in good health. The rearrangement links TRBV6-6 to TRBJ1-2; weak D call: TRBD1 (5 bases). Material: naive CD4+ T cells sorted from blood. As for subset: CD45RA+ positively selected. The CDR3 DNA follows: TGTGCCAGCAGTTACGGGCCCTCCGGGGGTGGCTACACCTTC. Translation gives CASSYGPSGGGYTF.